One sample yielded the 3 T cell receptor beta chains listed below, sequenced in a study of post-analysis software for immune sequencing data. Built from TCR beta cDNA, the libraries had unique molecular identifiers in them. TCRdb processed the PCR reads anew with MiXCR; each CDR3 protein has one entry. Counted here are about 560,000 distinct CDR3 sequences, about 40% occurring once; the ten biggest clones make up more than 1.5%. Findings and limits, study-wide: About 5 TRBV segments appeared more often in patients than in controls, and TRBV5-6, TRBV5-1 and TRBV20-1 were among these.

No cognate antigen is known for these TCRs. Sequencing input: blood. These TCRs come from a girl aged 10 to 17 with multiple sclerosis.

The rearrangement uses TRBV24-1 and TRBJ2-2, with a possible D match to TRBD1 (6 bases). The ends were cut back, 3 bases at V and 5 bases at J, with 18 bases in the middle. The germline V gene has CDR1 KGHDR and CDR2 SFDVKD. The CDR3 runs 17 residues. For the CDR3, the DNA is TGTGCCACCAGTGATGCCCCCGGGCAGGGGTCGACCGGGGAGCTGTTTTTT. Its translation: CATSDAPGQGSTGELFF.

This clonotype occurred a few times. The chain combines TRBV5-1 with TRBJ2-5; the D is unclear. The CDR3 runs 13 residues. Per germline, CDR1 SGHRS and CDR2 YFSETQ. V was clipped by 4 bases and J by 5 bases, with 12 bases between them. This CDR3 is CASSLMPGETQYF. As DNA, the CDR3 is TGCGCCAGCAGCCTAATGCCCGGGGAGACCCAGTACTTC.

The rearrangement uses TRBV4-1 and TRBJ2-5; 11 nucleotides align to TRBD1. CDR3 size: 16 residues. V lost 4 bases, J lost 5 bases, and 9 bases stayed unmatched. Germline CDR1 and CDR2: MGHRA and YSYEKL. The CDR3 region is CASSPDPGQGGETQYF. Written as DNA, the CDR3 is TGCGCCAGCAGCCCGGACCCGGGACAGGGGGGGGAGACCCAGTACTTC.